These T cell receptor beta chains were read from a single sample in a study of blood T cell repertoires in COVID-19. Repertoires were generated with immunoSEQ multiplex PCR, while TCRdb's copy carries only in-frame clones and drops some. The sample consists of 300,000 or so clones, approximately 90% of them appearing once. Material: peripheral blood. These receptors were obtained from a woman in her 40s with acute or convalescent COVID-19. CDR3s include the opening cysteine and the closing phenylalanine or tryptophan. The D gene is left open where the match is weak. Size tells how often a clone was seen (once, few, many) or the class of an expanded clone, and some rows leave it out.

size: -; J: TRBJ1-1; V: TRBV6-4; D: -; CDR3: CASSFNQGTEAFF; DNA: TGTGCCAGCAGTTTTAACCAGGGGACAGAAGCTTTCTTT
size: -; J: TRBJ1-3; V: TRBV2; D: -; CDR3: CASSEAGITGPSGNTIYF; DNA: TGTGCCAGCAGTGAAGCGGGGATCACAGGGCCCTCTGGAAACACCATATATTTT
size: -; J: TRBJ1-1; V: TRBV11-2; D: -; CDR3: CASSFGGYTEAFF; DNA: TGTGCCAGCAGCTTTGGGGGGTACACTGAAGCTTTCTTT
size: few; J: TRBJ2-2; V: TRBV6-5; D: TRBD1; CDR3: CASSYSRQGGTGELFF; DNA: TGTGCCAGCAGTTACTCAAGACAGGGGGGCACCGGGGAGCTGTTTTTT
size: -; J: TRBJ2-6; V: TRBV9; D: -; CDR3: CASSERGTGANVLTF; DNA: TGTGCCAGCAGCGAAAGAGGGACTGGGGCCAACGTCCTGACTTTC
size: -; J: TRBJ1-1; V: TRBV6-5; D: -; CDR3: CASSYGQSTEAFF; DNA: TGTGCCAGCAGTTACGGACAGTCGACTGAAGCTTTCTTT
size: -; J: TRBJ1-6; V: TRBV19; D: -; CDR3: CASSPAGTYNSALHF; DNA: TGTGCCAGTAGTCCAGCGGGGACCTATAATTCAGCCCTCCACTTT
size: -; J: TRBJ1-2; V: TRBV11-2; D: -; CDR3: CASSLGYIYGYTF; DNA: TGTGCCAGCAGCTTAGGATACATCTATGGCTACACCTTC
size: -; J: TRBJ2-3; V: TRBV7-9; D: -; CDR3: CATDRGTDTQYF; DNA: TGTGCCACCGACCGGGGTACAGATACGCAGTATTTT
size: -; J: TRBJ1-1; V: TRBV9; D: -; CDR3: CASSVVGGHPNTEAFF; DNA: TGTGCCAGCAGCGTAGTAGGGGGACACCCGAACACTGAAGCTTTCTTT
size: once; J: TRBJ1-4; V: TRBV27; D: -; CDR3: CASSFYPNEKLFF; DNA: TGTGCCAGCAGTTTTTATCCGAATGAAAAACTGTTTTTT
size: -; J: TRBJ1-6; V: TRBV6-5; D: TRBD1; CDR3: CASSYSGQGGNSPLHF; DNA: TGTGCCAGCAGTTATTCCGGACAGGGGGGGAATTCACCCCTCCACTTT
size: -; J: TRBJ2-5; V: TRBV19; D: TRBD1; CDR3: CASSRMPFDRGPGETQYF; DNA: TGTGCCAGTAGCCGCATGCCCTTCGACAGGGGACCCGGAGAGACCCAGTACTTC
size: -; J: TRBJ1-4; V: TRBV7-2; D: -; CDR3: CASSLGTVRDEKLFF; DNA: TGTGCCAGCAGCTTAGGAACAGTGAGAGATGAAAAACTGTTTTTT
size: -; J: TRBJ1-1; V: TRBV28; D: -; CDR3: CASQGAQRVPEAFF; DNA: TGTGCCAGCCAAGGGGCCCAGCGGGTTCCTGAAGCTTTCTTT
size: -; J: TRBJ1-1; V: TRBV3-1/TRBV3-2; D: -; CDR3: CASSHNPSSGAEAFF; DNA: TGTGCCAGCAGCCATAACCCGTCCTCGGGAGCTGAAGCTTTCTTT
size: -; J: TRBJ1-6; V: TRBV25-1; D: -; CDR3: CASSVSPGVNSPLHF; DNA: TGTGCCAGCAGTGTCTCCCCGGGAGTCAATTCACCCCTCCACTTT
size: -; J: TRBJ1-1; V: TRBV10-2; D: -; CDR3: CASRAGNTEAFF; DNA: TGCGCCAGCAGGGCAGGGAACACTGAAGCTTTCTTT